This T cell receptor (beta chain) was sequenced for a study of T cell repertoires in cytomegalovirus infection. For the study at large: It can be stated that public TCR beta signatures indicated CMV infection as well as a matching HLA type. Study-wide results and caveats: Ex vivo, HLA-C-restricted CMV-specific TCR beta clonotypes prevailed over the rest of the response. The cumulative frequency of public TCR beta families distinguished individuals who carried CMV together with the relevant HLA.

Per germline, CDR1 SGHTA and CDR2 FQGNSA. The CDR3 contains 14 residues. V dropped 5 bases and J dropped 7; count of bases not matched to a gene: 7. This clonotype was observed many times. Its specificity is unknown. One entry per CDR3 protein results from TCRdb running MiXCR on the reads. The data hold about 310,000 distinct CDR3 sequences, with 15% to 20% observed a single time. V is TRBV7-2 and J is TRBJ2-2; 7 bases line up with TRBD1. Sequences were obtained from PBMCs. This TCR came from a human donor in good health (CMV status not recorded). Some clones in this sample may be carry-over from other donors' samples. CDR3: CASSPQGDGGELFF. The CDR3 DNA follows: TGTGCCAGCAGCCCGCAGGGGGATGGCGGGGAGCTGTTTTTT.